The 8 T cell receptor beta chains below all came from one sample that was sequenced in a study of T cells in Graves' hyperthyroidism and ophthalmopathy. Regions amplified from RNA transcripts were the TCR beta CDR3 regions. The study used the HTBI primer set for a first-round RT-PCR of the TCR CDR3. TCRdb used MiXCR to reprocess the multiplex PCR reads, holding one entry per CDR3 protein. This table holds approximately 200,000 distinct CDR3 sequences, around 16% found once. Sequencing was done on a sample of blood. The receptor source for this set is a man in his forties with Graves' hyperthyroidism.

CDR3 protein: CASSRGRTADTQYF. CDR3 DNA sequence: TGTGCCAGCAGCCGGGGCCGGACGGCCGATACGCAGTATTTT. The rearrangement uses TRBV7-2 and TRBJ2-3; either TRBD1 or TRBD2 may fit D (5 bases each). The CDR3 runs 14 residues. The germline V gene has CDR1 SGHTA and CDR2 FQGNSA. V was cut by 5 bases and J by 6 bases, with 15 bases left in between.

The chain employs TRBV6-1 and TRBJ2-1; TRBD2 is a possible D gene (5 bases). Looked up from germline, CDR1 is MNHNS and CDR2 is SASEGT. V gave up 5 bases and J gave up 7 bases, with 12 bases separating them. The CDR3 loop spans 13 amino acids. CDR3 in amino acids: CASSQLVANEQFF. The CDR3 nucleotides read TGTGCCAGCAGTCAACTAGTGGCGAATGAGCAGTTCTTC.

The rearrangement joins TRBV12-3 or TRBV12-4 to TRBJ2-5; 7 positions match TRBD1. Trimming cost V 5 bases and J 1 base; bases outside gene matches: 1. The CDR3 contains 13 residues. The CDR3 nucleotides are TGTGCCAGCAGTGACAGGGCCCAAGAGACCCAGTACTTC. Protein sequence: CASSDRAQETQYF.

This clonotype was recorded many times. CDR3 bases: TGTGCCAGCAGTTACTGGAACCGCGGGGACTATGGCTACACCTTC. Residues: CASSYWNRGDYGYTF. This chain uses TRBV6-2 or TRBV6-3 with TRBJ1-2; D ambiguous. V was shortened by 1 base and J by 3 bases, with 12 bases between the two germline ends. Germline V lookup: CDR1 MNHEY, CDR2 SVGEGT. The CDR3 spans 15 residues.

This clonotype was observed many times. The chain links TRBV20-1 to TRBJ1-5, with a tentative D call TRBD1 (6 bases). Germline lookup yields CDR1 DFQATT and CDR2 SNEGSKA (reference sequence). V lost 6 bases, J lost 2 bases, and 11 bases lay in between. This CDR3 is 13 amino acids long. CDR3 DNA: TGCAGTGCCCCGAGACAGGGCAATCAGCCCCAGCATTTT. Translation gives CSAPRQGNQPQHF.

J is TRBJ2-7 and V is TRBV7-9; TRBD1 matches at 9 bases. V shed 5 bases, J shed 2 bases, and the junction held 10 bases outside the gene matches. CDR3 size: 16 residues. Germline values: CDR1 SEHNR, CDR2 FQNEAQ (reference sequence). The CDR3 spells CASSPLQGAGAYEQYF. CDR3 DNA: TGTGCCAGCAGCCCGCTACAGGGGGCGGGGGCCTACGAGCAGTACTTC.

This clonotype has a count of ten or more. The rearrangement links TRBV24-1 to TRBJ2-3; a weak D match, TRBD1 (6 bases). From germline, CDR1 is KGHDR and CDR2 SFDVKD. The V gene lost 7 bases and the J gene lost 3 bases, with 10 bases spanning the gap. The CDR3 consists of 13 residues. The CDR3 bases are TGTGCCACCAGGGGGACAACGACAGATACGCAGTATTTT. This codes for CATRGTTTDTQYF.

This clonotype was observed many times. The rearrangement uses TRBV5-1 and TRBJ1-1, with D possibly matching TRBD1 (6 bases). V gave up 4 bases and J gave up 4 bases, with 14 bases separating them. Germline V gives CDR1 SGHRS, CDR2 YFSETQ. CDR3 length: 14 amino acids. In DNA form, the CDR3 reads TGCGCCAGCAGCCCGACGGGACAAATCACTGAAGCTTTCTTT. Amino acids: CASSPTGQITEAFF.